This TCR beta chain was sequenced in a study of cytomegalovirus exposure and HLA in healthy donors. A remark on this clone: Its target is not known.

Method: immunoSEQ multiplex PCR; TCRdb's copy keeps in-frame clones and lacks some. Of approximately 170,000 clones in the sample, roughly 84% were seen once. Unmatched junction bases numbered 4, after V lost 8 bases and J lost 2 bases. The CDR3 runs 13 residues. Germline V lookup: CDR1 MNHNS, CDR2 SASEGT. Study-level findings and limits: Many donors shared some public TCRs, even though most TCR sequences were rare. It was 164 TCR beta chains that were listed as cytomegalovirus-associated. The TCR clusters that emerged in the first cohort tended, a later analysis found, to co-occur in the approximately 110 validation repertoires.

Sequencing used PBMCs. V and J are TRBV6-1 and TRBJ2-7; 9 bases align to TRBD1. This clonotype originated in a man younger than 45 in good health and CMV-seropositive. The CDR3 region has the DNA TGTGCCAGCGGGGACAGGGCCCCCTACGAGCAGTACTTC. This gives the protein CASGDRAPYEQYF.